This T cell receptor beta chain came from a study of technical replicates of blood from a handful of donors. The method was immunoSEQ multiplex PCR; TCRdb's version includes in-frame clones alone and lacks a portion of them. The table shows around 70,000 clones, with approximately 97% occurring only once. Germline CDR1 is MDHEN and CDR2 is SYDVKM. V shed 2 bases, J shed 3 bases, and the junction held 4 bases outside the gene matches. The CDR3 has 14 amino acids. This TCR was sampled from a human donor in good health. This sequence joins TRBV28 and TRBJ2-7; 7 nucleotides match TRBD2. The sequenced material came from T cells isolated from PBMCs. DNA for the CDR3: TGTGCCAGCAGTTTAGGGCGGGAGCTCTACGAGCAGTACTTC. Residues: CASSLGRELYEQYF. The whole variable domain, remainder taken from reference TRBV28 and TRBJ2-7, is DVKVTQSSRYLVKRTGEKVFLECVQDMDHENMFWYRQDPGLGLRLIYFSYDVKMKEKGDIPEGYSVSREKKERFSLILESASTNQTSMYLCASSLGRELYEQYFGPGTRLTVT.